Below are 4 T cell receptor beta chains sequenced from a single sample in a study of early T cells in non-severe SARS-CoV-2 infection. Each CDR3 protein is one row after TCRdb ran MiXCR on the 5' RACE reads. The table shows 80,000 to 100,000 distinct CDR3 sequences, with approximately 15% occurring only once. Sequencing was done on a sample of whole blood. These receptor sequences come from an adult who was a healthcare worker with PCR-confirmed SARS-CoV-2 infection or an uninfected control (not recorded which).

The chain joins TRBV27 to TRBJ1-4, with 7 bases lining up with TRBD1. Trimming cost V 3 bases and J 8 bases; bases outside gene matches: 9. Germline V gene sequence: CDR1 MNHEY, CDR2 SMNVEV (reference sequence). This CDR3 is built from 15 residues. CDR3 region: CASSFLGGGGEKLFF. The CDR3 bases are TGTGCCAGCAGTTTCTTAGGGGGCGGTGGAGAAAAACTGTTTTTT.

The rearrangement links TRBV7-9 to TRBJ2-2; D might be TRBD1 or TRBD2, each matching 5 bases. Trimming removed 5 bases from V and 1 base from J, with 14 bases in between. Germline V gene sequence: CDR1 SEHNR, CDR2 FQNEAQ (reference sequence). The CDR3 runs 16 residues. CDR3 amino acids: CASSPRDGMNTGELFF. The CDR3 DNA sequence: TGTGCCAGCAGCCCACGGGACGGCATGAACACCGGGGAGCTGTTTTTT.

The chain uses TRBV7-9 and TRBJ1-2; unclear D gene. Germline CDR1 and CDR2: SEHNR and FQNEAQ (reference sequence). The CDR3 covers 12 residues. With 4 bases removed from V and 12 bases from J, the gap between germline ends came to 15 bases. CDR3 region: CASSSPGRSDTF. DNA for the CDR3: TGTGCCAGCAGCTCCCCGGGCCGCTCTGACACCTTC.

Concerning this clonotype itself: At one boundary the junction diverges from the germline segment, which might be a read error. CDR3 DNA: TGTGCCAGCAGTTTATCGGGGATAGCCGGGGGGCTGTTTTTT. Residues: CASSLSGIAGGLFF. The genes are TRBV12-3 or TRBV12-4 and TRBJ2-2, with a possible D match to TRBD2 (6 bases). CDR3 length: 14 amino acids.